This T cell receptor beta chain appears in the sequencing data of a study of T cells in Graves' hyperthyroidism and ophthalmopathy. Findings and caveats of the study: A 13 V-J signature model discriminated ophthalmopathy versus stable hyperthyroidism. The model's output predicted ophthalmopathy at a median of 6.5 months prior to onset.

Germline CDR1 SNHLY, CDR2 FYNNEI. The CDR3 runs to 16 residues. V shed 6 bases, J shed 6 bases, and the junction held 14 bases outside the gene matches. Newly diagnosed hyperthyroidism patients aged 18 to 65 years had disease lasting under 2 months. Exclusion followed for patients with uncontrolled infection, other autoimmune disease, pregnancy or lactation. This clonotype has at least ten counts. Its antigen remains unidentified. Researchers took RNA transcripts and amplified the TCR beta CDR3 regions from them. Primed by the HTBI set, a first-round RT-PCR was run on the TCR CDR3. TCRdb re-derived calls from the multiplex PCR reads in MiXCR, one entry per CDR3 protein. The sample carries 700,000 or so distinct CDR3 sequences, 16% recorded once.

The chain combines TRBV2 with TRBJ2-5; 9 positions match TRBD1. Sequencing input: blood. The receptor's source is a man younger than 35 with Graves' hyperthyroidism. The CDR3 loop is CASRTTPGQGLQTQYF. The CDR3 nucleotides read TGTGCCAGCAGGACAACGCCGGGACAGGGCCTACAGACCCAGTACTTC.